This is a list of T cell receptor beta chains from one sample in a study of OX40 agonist ivuxolimab in advanced cancers. This table comes from immunoSEQ multiplex PCR, and its TCRdb copy is limited to in-frame clones, with some not included. This table holds around 21,000 clones, about 86% found once. Sequenced material: CD4+ or CD8+ T cells sorted from blood, taken in a trial of the OX40 agonist ivuxolimab. The receptors here all came from an adult with an advanced solid tumor such as melanoma, head and neck, liver or kidney cancer. CDR3s leave out the opening cysteine and the closing phenylalanine or tryptophan.

V	CDR3
TRBV6-6	ASSYGQGVYEQY
TRBV7-8	ASSVEASNQPQH
TRBV7-6	ASSLRTSSSGSYEQY
TRBV5-4	ASSLLRETQY
TRBV7-3	ASSLTGQGGTEAF
TRBV2	ASNPRGLGANVLT
TRBV11-3	ASSQHRGLYGYT
TRBV7-7	ASSPQGSGPYEQY
TRBV5-1	ASSLAQGHHEQY
TRBV29-1	SVPTSGDYNEQF
TRBV6-5	ASSYLNLYNEQF
TRBV7-9	ANRTSGRETQY
TRBV19	ASSLGYEQY
TRBV14	ASSQDPRPYEQY
TRBV27	ASSSRQGSHEQY
TRBV9	ASSPHHSNQPQH
TRBV7-8	ASSTPGGGSRFLPSEQY
TRBV9	ASSVGPASSYEQY
TRBV2	ASSYRVVEQY
TRBV28	ASSPGTTQY
TRBV6-5	ASSYSGGRGETQY
TRBV7-9	ASSYETGSSYEQY
TRBV28	ASSATAPGELF
TRBV7-9	ASSSPVTSGRAWETQY
TRBV14	ASSPGQFLAKNIQY
TRBV5-1	ASTSSGAYNEQF
TRBV4-1	ASSRDRRESTDTQY
TRBV7-9	ASGSSYNSPLH
TRBV5-4	ASSLAIMNEQF
TRBV9	ASSVGVGYEQY
TRBV10-3	ATTGASGAPLNTGELF
TRBV27	ASRFQSFYNEQF
TRBV7-2	ASSLATSPLLYEQY
TRBV6-5	ASSYNLRRRQETQY
TRBV5-6	ASRPGTRLYNEQF
TRBV15	ATSRPTGGRETQY
TRBV14	ASSQDRTEAF
TRBV7-3	ASSLAGGLDEQY
TRBV6-5	ASNYGYT
TRBV13	ASSSRAGVQY
TRBV11-2	ASSLEVAGELIDEQF
TRBV30	AYSSGLQTETQY
TRBV5-1	ASSSRVGDTEAF
TRBV27	ASSTRRETSPYEQY
TRBV6-5	ASSYSPSADQF
TRBV11-2	ARGGGKVSNQPQH
TRBV11-2	ASSFRSAGDNEQF
TRBV30	ASTTESYEQY
TRBV9	ASSPAGGPGANVLT
TRBV29-1	SVPAGGPYEQY
TRBV7-9	ASSLSGDEQY
TRBV7-8	ASSPTPTQNIQY
TRBV6-5	ASRPTGFMWETQY
TRBV19	ASSVPPGTLRDNEQF
TRBV10-3	AISESGETPQH
TRBV7-9	ASSPPGQRGEQY
TRBV6-5	ASSPGPEQY
TRBV10-3	AISESGTGVYEQY
TRBV7-6	ASSPGGRYEQY
TRBV13	ASSPGQGAYGYT